These 27 T cell receptor beta chains came from one sample sequenced in a study of HIV-infected children after antiretroviral therapy interruption. The TCR library was built from RNA with a 3' RACE protocol and unique molecular identifiers. One entry per CDR3 protein results from TCRdb running MiXCR on the 3' RACE reads. The sample yields about 89,000 distinct CDR3 sequences, about 6.9% seen once. Treatment here: PENTA 11 planned treatment interruption arm or continuous ART arm. The sequencing here drew on CD45RA+ CD4+ T cells from PBMCs, pooled from several time points, taken from a donor given antiretroviral therapy, either interrupted or continuous. Subset noted: naive CD4+ CD45RA+ CD45RO- T cells. The receptors stem from a pool of human donors with HIV.

This clonotype has just a few counts. The genes are TRBV6-7 and TRBJ2-7; D is perhaps TRBD1 (5 bases). TRBV6-7 is assigned to the ORF class and has an uncertain function. Trimming left V 4 bases short and J 7 bases short, with 17 bases between. CDR3 length equals 14 residues. The CDR3 sequence is CASSFQGTEKEQYF. The CDR3 region has the DNA TGTGCCAGCAGTTTCCAGGGAACGGAAAAAGAGCAGTACTTC.

Many counts were recorded for this clonotype. The V gene is TRBV27, the J gene TRBJ1-6; no firm D call. The V gene's germline CDR1 is MNHEY and CDR2 SMNVEV (reference sequence). Trimming cost V 4 bases and J 1 base, with 8 bases left between them. The CDR3 spans 15 residues. This chain's CDR3 is CASSSSASYNSPLHF. In nucleotides, the CDR3 is TGTGCCAGCAGTTCTAGTGCTTCCTATAATTCACCCCTCCACTTT.

The J gene is TRBJ2-1, the V gene TRBV5-1; D not certain. CDR3 length: 14 residues. Germline CDR1 is SGHRS and CDR2 is YFSETQ. Trimming took off 1 base at V and 0 bases at J, with 5 bases between the two ends. The CDR3 DNA sequence: TGCGCCAGCAGCTTGATGAGCTCCTACAATGAGCAGTTCTTC. The encoded protein is CASSLMSSYNEQFF.

In its sample, this clonotype was seen many times. This chain connects TRBV3-1 to TRBJ2-5; D unresolved. Trimming removed 0 bases from V and 4 bases from J, with 9 bases in between. Germline V gives CDR1 LGHDT, CDR2 YNNKEL (reference sequence). The CDR3 totals 14 residues. CDR3 coding DNA: TGTGCCAGCAGCCAAGATCTGGTCGCAGAGACCCAGTACTTC. The encoded protein is CASSQDLVAETQYF.

This chain joins TRBV3-1 and TRBJ2-7; no definite D call. Per germline, CDR1 LGHDT and CDR2 YNNKEL (reference sequence). V lost 0 bases to trimming and J lost 6 bases, with 6 bases between them. The CDR3 runs to 12 residues. CDR3 sequence: CASSQDTVEQYF. The CDR3 bases are TGTGCCAGCAGCCAAGATACAGTCGAGCAGTACTTC.

The CDR3 sequence: CSARKAGTGGSPNYGYTF. The DNA of the CDR3 is TGCAGTGCTAGAAAAGCCGGGACAGGGGGCTCTCCTAACTATGGCTACACCTTC. V and J are TRBV20-1 and TRBJ1-2, with TRBD1 identical over 12 bases. This CDR3 region has 18 residues. With 2 bases clipped from V and 0 bases from J, the junction kept 10 bases outside the gene matches. The V gene's germline CDR1 is DFQATT and CDR2 SNEGSKA (reference sequence).

This clonotype was seen repeatedly, ten times or more. The rearrangement uses TRBV2 and TRBJ2-7; D might be TRBD1 or TRBD2, each matching 5 bases. Trimming removed 4 bases from V and 6 bases from J, with 16 bases in between. Germline V gene lookup returns CDR1 SNHLY and CDR2 FYNNEI. The CDR3 has 14 residues. For the CDR3, the DNA is TGTGCCAGCAGTGGGGGGACCCTCCCCCTCGAGCAGTACTTC. As protein: CASSGGTLPLEQYF.

This clonotype was recorded many times. V gene TRBV14 combines with J gene TRBJ1-2; D uncertain. Between the trimmed V and J ends, which lost 1 base and 6 bases, there was a span of 12 bases. This CDR3 spans 14 amino acids. Germline CDR1 SGHDN, CDR2 FVKESK. This CDR3 reads CASSQGQAFHGYTF. CDR3 coding DNA: TGTGCCAGCAGCCAAGGGCAGGCATTCCATGGCTACACCTTC.

This clonotype was observed many times. This rearrangement joins TRBV11-2 to TRBJ2-1, with D possibly being TRBD1 or TRBD2 (7 bases each). V shed 7 bases and J shed 2 bases, with 15 bases lying between them. Germline V CDR1 and CDR2: SGHAT, FQNNGV. The CDR3 extends over 15 amino acids. CDR3: CASNRQGGAYNEQFF. DNA of the CDR3: TGTGCCAGCAACAGACAGGGAGGGGCCTACAATGAGCAGTTCTTC.

Details on this clonotype: Since a much larger clone is just one base distant, this may be a read error. The chain employs TRBV3-1 and TRBJ1-1; TRBD1 aligns across 8 bases. The CDR3 is made up of 12 amino acids. CDR1 LGHDT and CDR2 YNNKEL come from the germline V gene (reference sequence). The CDR3 region is CASCQGQGRAFF. CDR3 nucleotides: TGTGCCAGCTGCCAAGGACAGGGACGGGCTTTCTTT.

This clonotype appeared many times. This rearrangement joins TRBV18 to TRBJ1-1, with D tentatively TRBD1 (6 bases). CDR3 length: 14 amino acids. Trimming removed 6 bases at V and 6 bases at J, with 17 bases between. Germline CDR1 KGHSH, CDR2 LQKENI. CDR3 residues: CASSRDNPQAEAFF. In nucleotides, the CDR3 is TGTGCCAGCTCGCGGGACAATCCTCAAGCTGAAGCTTTCTTT. The whole variable domain, remainder taken from reference TRBV18 and TRBJ1-1, is NAGVMQNPRHLVRRRGQEARLRCSPMKGHSHVYWYRQLPEEGLKFMVYLQKENIIDESGMPKERFSAEFPKEGPSILRIQQVVRGDSAAYFCASSRDNPQAEAFFGQGTRLTVV.

This clonotype was counted at least ten times. The chain uses TRBV19 and TRBJ2-1, with D possibly TRBD2 on 6 matching bases. CDR3 size: 17 residues. Germline CDR1 reads LNHDA; CDR2 reads SQIVND (reference sequence). V dropped 7 bases and J dropped 4 bases, with 23 bases sitting between them. The CDR3: CASTPLYGDSTYNEQFF. The CDR3 nucleotides read TGTGCCAGTACCCCGTTGTATGGGGACTCTACTTACAATGAGCAGTTCTTC.

This clonotype has ten or more counts. The rearrangement links TRBV20-1 to TRBJ2-3, with 11 bases identical to TRBD2. There are 17 residues in the CDR3. Germline V gene sequence: CDR1 DFQATT, CDR2 SNEGSKA (reference sequence). The junction had 12 bases not matched to a gene; V was cut back by 5 bases and J by 2 bases. Written as DNA, the CDR3 is TGCAGTGCTCGCTCTCATCTAGCGGGGGGCTACACAGATACGCAGTATTTT. Translation gives CSARSHLAGGYTDTQYF.

This clonotype was counted once. A read error may explain this, as a much larger clone is one base away. This chain connects TRBV7-3 to TRBJ2-5; perhaps TRBD2 as D (7 bases). This CDR3 is 14 amino acids long. Germline CDR1 SGHTA, CDR2 FQGTGA. The CDR3 DNA reads TGTGCCAGCAGTCAAAGGGGGGGGGTGAAGACCCGGTACTTC. Translation: CASSQRGGVKTRYF.

V gene TRBV5-1 combines with J gene TRBJ2-7, with 11 bases identical to TRBD2. Trimming removed 4 bases from V and 4 bases from J; junction bases left unmatched: 10. Germline values: CDR1 SGHRS, CDR2 YFSETQ. This CDR3 region has 16 residues. The CDR3 protein is CASSRQTSGDLYEQYF. The CDR3 DNA sequence: TGCGCCAGCAGCCGACAGACTAGCGGGGATCTTTACGAGCAGTACTTC. The whole variable domain, filled in from reference TRBV5-1 and TRBJ2-7, reads KAGVTQTPRYLIKTRGQQVTLSCSPISGHRSVSWYQQTPGQGLQFLFEYFSETQRNKGNFPGRFSGRQFSNSRSEMNVSTLELGDSALYLCASSRQTSGDLYEQYFGPGTRLTVT.

There are many counts of this clonotype. V is TRBV29-1 and J is TRBJ2-5, with 12 bases that match TRBD1. V lost 0 bases, J lost 5 bases, and 4 bases stayed unmatched. Germline-derived CDR1 and CDR2 are SQVTM and ANQGSEA. The CDR3 totals 15 residues. The chain's CDR3 is CSVEDRDRGRETQYF. For the CDR3, the DNA is TGCAGCGTTGAAGATCGGGACAGGGGGCGGGAGACCCAGTACTTC.

CDR3 sequence reads: CASSLNGLAGTQYF. Here the CDR3 DNA reads TGTGCCAGCAGCTTAAACGGACTAGCGGGGACCCAGTACTTC. This chain joins TRBV7-2 and TRBJ2-5; 11 bases map to TRBD2. CDR1 and CDR2 from the germline V gene are SGHTA and FQGNSA. The V and J ends lost 2 bases and 7 bases, in that order; junction bases with no gene match: 3. The CDR3 has 14 residues.

This clonotype was found many times. The V gene is TRBV29-1, the J gene TRBJ1-1; D perhaps matches TRBD1 (5 bases). The V end lost 7 bases, the J end lost 5 bases, and 14 bases lay between the germline ends. Looked up from germline, CDR1 is SQVTM and CDR2 is ANQGSEA. The CDR3 is 12 amino acids. The CDR3 spells CSAWGGTTEAFF. The DNA for the CDR3 is TGCAGCGCCTGGGGGGGAACGACTGAAGCTTTCTTT. Combining the CDR3 with reference TRBV29-1 and TRBJ1-1 gives the whole variable domain SAVISQKPSRDICQRGTSLTIQCQVDSQVTMMFWYRQQPGQSLTLIATANQGSEATYESGFVIDKFPISRPNLTFSTLTVSNMSPEDSSIYLCSAWGGTTEAFFGQGTRLTVV.

This clonotype was detected only a few times. V gene TRBV28 combines with J gene TRBJ2-1, with TRBD1 as a possible D gene (5 bases). The CDR3 extends over 12 amino acids. V shed 4 bases and J shed 10 bases, with 11 bases lying between them. Looked up from germline, CDR1 is MDHEN and CDR2 is SYDVKM. The CDR3 nucleotides are TGTGCCAGCAGTTCCAGGGTACAAGAGCAGTTCTTC. Its protein is CASSSRVQEQFF.

The rearrangement joins TRBV6-4 to TRBJ2-1, with unresolved D. Germline CDR1 reads MRHNA; CDR2 reads SNTAGT. V was pared by 5 bases and J by 0 bases, with 11 bases between. The CDR3 length is 15 residues. CDR3 sequence (DNA): TGTGCCAGCAGTCCGGCTATGAGCTCCTACAATGAGCAGTTCTTC. Translating gives CASSPAMSSYNEQFF.

This clonotype was detected many times. The CDR3 loop is CATSDLNRGRGETQYF. The CDR3 DNA is TGTGCCACCAGTGATTTGAACAGGGGCAGGGGAGAGACCCAGTACTTC. The chain combines TRBV24-1 with TRBJ2-5; TRBD1 matches at 7 bases. V lost 0 bases and J lost 4; bases outside the gene matches: 7. CDR3 length: 16 amino acids. Germline V gives CDR1 KGHDR, CDR2 SFDVKD.

This clonotype was observed a few times. The chain has TRBV7-2 and TRBJ1-2; D is uncertain. Trimming took off 4 bases at V and 4 bases at J, with 10 bases between the two ends. Germline V gives CDR1 SGHTA, CDR2 FQGNSA. The CDR3 is 13 residues long. CDR3 region: CASSSQEGYGYTF. The CDR3 DNA is TGTGCCAGCAGCTCTCAGGAGGGCTATGGCTACACCTTC.

This clonotype was seen repeatedly, ten times or more. The chain couples TRBV23-1 to TRBJ1-1; D remains unclear. TRBV23-1 is identified as an open reading frame with a role that is uncertain. There are 8 residues in the CDR3. Between the trimmed V and J ends, which lost 8 bases and 9 bases, there was a span of 4 bases. The CDR3 DNA reads as TGCGCCAGCTCTAAAGCTTTCTTT. Translation gives CASSKAFF.

This clonotype was seen only a few times. The gene calls are TRBV18 and TRBJ2-1; D ambiguous. The CDR3 extends over 15 amino acids. The germline V gene has CDR1 KGHSH and CDR2 LQKENI. Trimming removed 6 bases from V and 2 bases from J, with 14 bases in between. CDR3 DNA: TGTGCCAGCTCCCCTGGAAGTAACCCCTACAATGAGCAGTTCTTC. Translation: CASSPGSNPYNEQFF.

This clonotype has a count of ten or more. The CDR3 DNA reads as TGCGCCAGCAGCTTGGTGGGGGTTAACACTGAAGCTTTCTTT. The encoded protein is CASSLVGVNTEAFF. This rearrangement joins TRBV5-1 to TRBJ1-1; tentatively, D is TRBD1 (5 bases). The CDR3 covers 14 residues. The germline gives CDR1 SGHRS, CDR2 YFSETQ. The V and J ends lost 0 bases and 2 bases respectively, with 8 bases between them.

This clonotype was picked up many times. This rearrangement joins TRBV10-3 to TRBJ1-1, with unresolved D. Trimming cost V 3 bases and J 3 bases, with 14 bases left between them. The CDR3 has 15 residues. CDR1 and CDR2 (germline): ENHRY, SYGVKD. Here the CDR3 DNA reads TGTGCCATCAGTGAAGCTGGGTTGGGAGACACTGAAGCTTTCTTT. This encodes CAISEAGLGDTEAFF.

The chain carries TRBV19 and TRBJ2-1, with D unresolved. From germline, CDR1 is LNHDA and CDR2 SQIVND (reference sequence). The length of the CDR3 is 13 residues. Deletions cut 0 bases from V and 6 bases from J, with 6 bases between. CDR3 sequence: CASSIELFNEQFF. The CDR3 nucleotides are TGTGCCAGTAGTATAGAACTCTTCAATGAGCAGTTCTTC.